Presented here are 20 T cell receptor beta chains from one specimen sequenced in a study of neurological immune-mediated disorders. TCRdb re-called the 5' RACE reads through MiXCR, storing one row per CDR3 protein. The sample holds about 79,000 distinct CDR3 sequences, 13% to 15% seen once. The sequencing sample was made of PBMCs. The receptors shown here come from a woman in her 50s in good health.

The rearrangement links TRBV19 to TRBJ1-1; D is unresolved. The germline V gene encodes CDR1 LNHDA and CDR2 SQIVND (reference sequence). V lost 0 bases, J lost 7 bases, and 12 bases lay in between. This CDR3 comprises 14 residues. The CDR3 sequence is CASSIDPGRREAFF. Here the CDR3 DNA reads TGTGCCAGTAGTATAGACCCAGGACGGCGTGAAGCTTTCTTT.

There are many counts of this clonotype. The J gene is TRBJ2-5, the V gene TRBV5-1, with D possibly being TRBD2 (6 bases). The CDR3 is 14 amino acids. V was shortened by 0 bases and J by 3 bases, with 9 bases between the two germline ends. Germline V gene data show CDR1 as SGHRS and CDR2 as YFSETQ. CDR3 in amino acids: CASSLGGLKETQYF. DNA for the CDR3: TGCGCCAGCAGCTTGGGAGGACTAAAAGAGACCCAGTACTTC.

This clonotype has more than one count but fewer than ten. The chain links TRBV10-3 to TRBJ2-1; 7 bases agree with TRBD2. The V gene end was trimmed by 6 bases and the J gene end by 6 bases; junction bases not matched to a gene: 8. The CDR3 is 14 residues long. CDR1 is ENHRY, CDR2 SYGVKD, per germline. In DNA form, the CDR3 reads TGTGCCATCAGAAGACTAGCCGATGTCAATGAGCAGTTCTTC. The encoded protein is CAIRRLADVNEQFF.

Many counts were recorded for this clonotype. The chain combines TRBV4-2 with TRBJ2-1; 10 nucleotides agree with TRBD1. Germline lookup yields CDR1 LGHNA and CDR2 YNFKEQ. CDR3 size: 17 residues. Trimming removed 4 bases from V and 6 bases from J; junction bases left unmatched: 12. For the CDR3, the DNA is TGTGCCAGCAGCCCGGGACAGGGGCAGCAGCTAGGCAATGAGCAGTTCTTC. Encoded protein: CASSPGQGQQLGNEQFF.

The V and J genes are TRBV30 and TRBJ1-1; tentative D call: TRBD1 (6 bases). This CDR3 spans 14 amino acids. Germline CDR1 reads GTSNPN; CDR2 reads SVGIG (reference sequence). Between the trimmed V and J ends, which lost 1 base and 1 base, there was a span of 10 bases. CDR3 coding DNA: TGTGCCTGGAGTGCTGCAGGGGCGAACACTGAAGCTTTCTTT. This codes for CAWSAAGANTEAFF.

This clonotype has ten or more counts. The chain carries TRBV7-3 and TRBJ1-1; no clear D. There are 15 residues in the CDR3. CDR1 and CDR2 from the germline V gene are SGHTA and FQGTGA. The germline V and J ends were trimmed by 2 bases and 2 bases, with 12 bases remaining between them. The DNA of the CDR3 is TGTGCCAGCAGCTTAGAGGCCAGGAAAAACACTGAAGCTTTCTTT. Translation: CASSLEARKNTEAFF. Drawing the rest from reference TRBV7-3 and TRBJ1-1, the complete variable domain is GAGVSQTPSNKVTEKGKYVELRCDPISGHTALYWYRQSLGQGPEFLIYFQGTGAADDSGLPNDRFFAVRPEGSVSTLKIQRTERGDSAVYLCASSLEARKNTEAFFGQGTRLTVV.

This chain links TRBV30 with TRBJ2-2; 10 nucleotides match TRBD2. From germline, CDR1 is GTSNPN and CDR2 SVGIG (reference sequence). This CDR3 is built from 15 residues. V trimming: 3 bases; J trimming: 4 bases; junction bases outside the gene matches: 5. The CDR3: CAWSSSGRGTGELFF. For the CDR3, the DNA is TGTGCCTGGAGCTCTAGCGGGAGAGGCACCGGGGAGCTGTTTTTT.

In its sample, this clonotype was seen many times. The chain couples TRBV28 to TRBJ2-5; TRBD1 is a possible D gene (6 bases). CDR3 size: 14 residues. Germline-derived CDR1 and CDR2 are MDHEN and SYDVKM. V shed 1 base and J shed 5 bases, with 11 bases lying between them. Here the CDR3 reads CASSLYRERETQYF. CDR3 coding DNA: TGTGCCAGCAGTTTATACAGGGAGAGGGAGACCCAGTACTTC.

This clonotype occurred a few times. Here the CDR3 reads CASSIRTSMNTEAFF. The CDR3 nucleotides read TGCGCCAGCTCCATCCGAACCTCGATGAACACTGAAGCTTTCTTT. V usage is TRBV5-1 and J usage is TRBJ1-1; D not certain. The CDR3 totals 15 residues. Germline lookup yields CDR1 SGHRS and CDR2 YFSETQ. Deletions cut 7 bases from V and 0 bases from J, with 16 bases between.

This clonotype was detected ten times or more. This chain links TRBV5-1 with TRBJ2-1; the match to TRBD2 covers 8 bases. The V gene's germline CDR1 is SGHRS and CDR2 YFSETQ. V was pared by 1 base and J by 3 bases, with 3 bases of the junction left unmatched. This CDR3 has 15 amino acids. The CDR3 is CASSLPAGDYNEQFF. CDR3 sequence (DNA): TGCGCCAGCAGCTTGCCAGCGGGAGACTACAATGAGCAGTTCTTC.

The chain employs TRBV5-1 and TRBJ2-3; possible D gene TRBD1, 5 bases. The V end lost 4 bases, the J end lost 3 bases, and 12 bases lay between the germline ends. CDR1 and CDR2 (germline): SGHRS, YFSETQ. The CDR3 has 14 amino acids. The CDR3 DNA reads TGCGCCAGCAGCCCAGGGTCTAGAACAGATACGCAGTATTTT. This codes for CASSPGSRTDTQYF.

This clonotype was detected many times. V usage is TRBV28 and J usage is TRBJ2-2; 11 nucleotides agree with TRBD1. V lost 6 bases and J lost 5; bases outside the gene matches: 8. The CDR3 extends over 16 amino acids. CDR1 MDHEN and CDR2 SYDVKM come from the germline V gene. CDR3 nucleotide sequence: TGTGCCAGCAGAGGATGGACAGGGGGCCGAACCGGGGAGCTGTTTTTT. This encodes CASRGWTGGRTGELFF.

A remark on this clonotype: One base away lies a much larger clone, so this may be a sequencing read error. The chain has TRBV28 and TRBJ2-5; the D gene is possibly TRBD1 (5 bases). Trimming left V 3 bases short and J 5 bases short, with 13 bases between. Germline assignment: CDR1 MDHEN and CDR2 SYDVKM. The length of the CDR3 is 14 residues. CDR3 nucleotides: TGTGCCAGCAGTTTGCCCATGGGGCGTGAGACCCAGTACTTC. Protein sequence: CASSLPMGRETQYF.

Ten or more counts support this clonotype. The chain carries TRBV20-1 and TRBJ1-2, with D maybe TRBD1 (5 bases). The CDR3 has 13 residues. Germline V lookup: CDR1 DFQATT, CDR2 SNEGSKA (reference sequence). Between the trimmed V and J ends, which lost 5 bases and 1 base, there was a span of 11 bases. The CDR3, as DNA: TGCAGTGCTCAGCCGGGGGGTAACTATGGCTACACCTTC. Translated, it gives CSAQPGGNYGYTF.

The V call is TRBV18, the J call TRBJ2-7; the match to TRBD2 covers 7 bases. Germline V gene lookup returns CDR1 KGHSH and CDR2 LQKENI. CDR3 length: 15 amino acids. V trimming: 0 bases; J trimming: 7 bases; junction bases outside the gene matches: 9. The CDR3 loop reads CASSPPMRGGEEQYF. The CDR3 DNA follows: TGTGCCAGCTCACCACCGATGCGGGGAGGGGAAGAGCAGTACTTC.

The CDR3 DNA reads TGTGCCAGCAGCTTGGGGCGATCTCTGGACGGGCAGTACTTC. Encoded protein: CASSLGRSLDGQYF. The rearrangement joins TRBV5-8 to TRBJ2-7, with unresolved D. Looked up from germline, CDR1 is SGHTS and CDR2 is YDEGEE. Trimming took 0 bases from V and 9 from J, leaving 16 bases between them. The CDR3 extends over 14 amino acids.

This clonotype appeared many times. V usage is TRBV5-1 and J usage is TRBJ2-1; TRBD2 matches 7 bases. The CDR3 spans 14 residues. CDR1 and CDR2 (germline): SGHRS, YFSETQ. V was clipped by 0 bases and J by 15 bases; unmatched bases: 12. The CDR3 spells CASSLGRMWGGLFF. CDR3 nucleotides: TGCGCCAGCAGCTTGGGCCGGATGTGGGGGGGTTTGTTCTTC.

This clonotype turned up a few times. The chain joins TRBV5-1 to TRBJ2-3; D may be TRBD2 (6 bases). Germline V lookup: CDR1 SGHRS, CDR2 YFSETQ. V shed 2 bases and J shed 2 bases, with 18 bases lying between them. The CDR3 is 17 residues long. In nucleotides, the CDR3 is TGCGCCAGCAGCTTATCCTTAGGGGAGGCGATCACAGATACGCAGTATTTT. Amino acid sequence: CASSLSLGEAITDTQYF.

This clonotype has ten or more counts. The chain carries TRBV5-6 and TRBJ1-1; D is unresolved. Trimming removed 4 bases at V and 7 bases at J, with 8 bases between. Germline-derived CDR1 and CDR2 are SGHDT and YYEEEE. The CDR3 consists of 11 residues. The CDR3 coding sequence is TGTGCCAGCAGCGCGACGGATGAAGCTTTCTTT. It codes for CASSATDEAFF.

This clonotype was recorded many times. J is TRBJ2-7 and V is TRBV20-1; TRBD1 matches 10 bases. This CDR3 is 14 amino acids long. The germline gives CDR1 DFQATT, CDR2 SNEGSKA (reference sequence). V lost 3 bases and J lost 4; bases outside the gene matches: 6. The CDR3 protein is CSARPGQGLYEQYF. The CDR3 DNA sequence: TGCAGTGCTAGGCCGGGACAGGGGTTATACGAGCAGTACTTC.